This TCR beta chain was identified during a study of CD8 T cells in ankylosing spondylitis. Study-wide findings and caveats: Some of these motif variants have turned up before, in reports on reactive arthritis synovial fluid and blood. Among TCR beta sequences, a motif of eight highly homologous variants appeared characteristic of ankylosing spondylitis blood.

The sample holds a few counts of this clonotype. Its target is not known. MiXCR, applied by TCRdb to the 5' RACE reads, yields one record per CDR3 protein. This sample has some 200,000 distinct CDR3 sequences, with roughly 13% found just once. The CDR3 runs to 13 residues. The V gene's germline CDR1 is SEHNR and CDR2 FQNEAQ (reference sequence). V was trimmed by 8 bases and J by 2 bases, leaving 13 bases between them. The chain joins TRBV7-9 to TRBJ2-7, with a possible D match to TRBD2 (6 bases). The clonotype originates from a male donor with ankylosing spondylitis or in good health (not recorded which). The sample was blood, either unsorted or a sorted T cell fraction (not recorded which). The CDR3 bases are TGTGCCAGCTCGGGAGATATAACCTACGAGCAGTACTTC. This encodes CASSGDITYEQYF.